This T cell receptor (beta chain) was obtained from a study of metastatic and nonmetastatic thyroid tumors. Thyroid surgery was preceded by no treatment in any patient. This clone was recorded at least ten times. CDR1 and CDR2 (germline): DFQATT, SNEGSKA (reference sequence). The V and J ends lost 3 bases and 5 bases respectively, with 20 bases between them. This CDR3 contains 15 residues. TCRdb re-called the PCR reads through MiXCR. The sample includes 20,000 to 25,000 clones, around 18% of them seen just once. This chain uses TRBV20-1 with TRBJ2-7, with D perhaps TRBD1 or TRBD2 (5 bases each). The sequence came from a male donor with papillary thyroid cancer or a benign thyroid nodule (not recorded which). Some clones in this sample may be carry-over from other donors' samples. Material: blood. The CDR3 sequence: CSASLPGATLHEQYF. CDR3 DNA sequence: TGCAGTGCTAGTCTCCCCGGGGCGACACTCCACGAGCAGTACTTC.